This T cell receptor beta chain was captured in a study of low-dose radiotherapy and immunotherapy resistance in tumors. Gene-specific TRAV and TRBV primers were used for first-strand cDNA, covering alpha and beta chains. The PCR that amplified TCRs ran for around 20 cycles, relying on a constant-region primer and a V-primer adapter. Using its own MiXCR run on the reads, TCRdb lists one record per CDR3 protein. The sample shows 57,000 or so distinct CDR3 sequences, under 30% of them seen only once. This clonotype was found a few times. Time point of the sample: before trial treatment. V lost 0 bases, J lost 3 bases, and 9 bases lay in between. Germline lookup yields CDR1 SEHNR and CDR2 FQNEAQ (reference sequence). The CDR3 sequence is 14 residues long.

The V call is TRBV7-9, the J call TRBJ2-7; no clear D gene. This TCR was sampled from a male donor with prostate cancer. The sample was PBMCs, taken before treatment. This chain's CDR3 is CASSLAGAYYEQYF. The CDR3 region has the DNA TGTGCCAGCAGCTTAGCAGGAGCCTACTACGAGCAGTACTTC.